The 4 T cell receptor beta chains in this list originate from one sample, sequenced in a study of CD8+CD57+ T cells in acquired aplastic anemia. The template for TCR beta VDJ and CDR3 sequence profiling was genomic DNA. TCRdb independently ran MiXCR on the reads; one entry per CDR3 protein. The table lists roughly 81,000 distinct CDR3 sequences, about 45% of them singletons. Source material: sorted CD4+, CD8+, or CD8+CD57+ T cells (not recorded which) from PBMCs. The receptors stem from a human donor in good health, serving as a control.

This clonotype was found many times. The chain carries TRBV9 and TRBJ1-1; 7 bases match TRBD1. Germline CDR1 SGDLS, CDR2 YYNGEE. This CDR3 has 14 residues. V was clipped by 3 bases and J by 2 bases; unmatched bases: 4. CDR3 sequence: CASSGTGGNTEAFF. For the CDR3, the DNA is TGTGCCAGCAGCGGGACAGGAGGTAACACTGAAGCTTTCTTT.

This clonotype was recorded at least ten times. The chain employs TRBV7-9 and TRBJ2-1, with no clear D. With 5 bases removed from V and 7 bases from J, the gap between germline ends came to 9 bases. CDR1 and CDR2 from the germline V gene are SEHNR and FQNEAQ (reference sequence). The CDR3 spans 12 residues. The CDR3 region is CASSGVGNEQFF. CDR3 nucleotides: TGTGCCAGCAGCGGGGTCGGTAATGAGCAGTTCTTC. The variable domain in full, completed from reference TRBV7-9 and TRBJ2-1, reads DTGVSQNPRHKITKRGQNVTFRCDPISEHNRLYWYRQTLGQGPEFLTYFQNEAQLEKSRLLSDRFSAERPKGSFSTLEIQRTEQGDSAMYLCASSGVGNEQFFGPGTRLTVL.

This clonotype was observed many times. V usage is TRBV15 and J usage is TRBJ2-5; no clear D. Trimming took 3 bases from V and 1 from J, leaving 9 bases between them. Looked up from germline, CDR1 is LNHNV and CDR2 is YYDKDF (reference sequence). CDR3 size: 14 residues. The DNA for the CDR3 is TGTGCCACCAGCAGGTCTAGGAGCCAAGAGACCCAGTACTTC. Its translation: CATSRSRSQETQYF.

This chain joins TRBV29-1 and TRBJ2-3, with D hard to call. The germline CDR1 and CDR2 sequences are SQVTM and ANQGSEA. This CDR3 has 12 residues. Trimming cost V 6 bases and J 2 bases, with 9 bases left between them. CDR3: CSVGLFTDTQYF. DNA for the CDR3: TGCAGCGTGGGATTATTCACAGATACGCAGTATTTT.